The T cell receptor (beta chain) described here comes from a study of shared clonotypes between healthy human individuals. Findings of the study overall: With a handful of donors compared, roughly 4.9% of naive CD4 clonotypes were shared. The four-donor shared clonotypes exceeded non-shared clonotypes in generation probability, with non-shared ones scoring lower. The authors sampled blood alone, and tissue repertoires likely differ.

Turning to this clone: The target antigen is unknown.

V lost 1 base to trimming and J lost 2 bases; unmatched junction nucleotides: 7. The germline gives CDR1 SGHNT, CDR2 YYREEE (reference sequence). The CDR3 contains 18 residues. Only in-frame clones appear in the TCRdb table, and some are missing; sequencing was by immunoSEQ multiplex PCR. The sample consists of approximately 980,000 clones, about three quarters of them appearing once. Splitting the CD4+ cells yielded a CD45RA+ naive subset and a CD45RA-negative memory subset. The sequenced sample consisted of memory CD4+ T cells sorted from blood. Subset meaning: CD45RA-negative fraction. The chain employs TRBV5-4 and TRBJ2-3; TRBD2 aligns across 13 bases. This receptor was obtained from a man aged 18 to 29 in good health. CDR3 amino acids: CASSLTSTSGRITDTQYF. The CDR3 nucleotides read TGTGCCAGCAGCTTGACCTCGACTAGCGGGAGGATCACAGATACGCAGTATTTT.